This is a list of T cell receptor beta chains from one sample in a study of molecular identifiers for immune sequencing clone quantification. TCRdb re-called the PCR reads with MiXCR, one entry per CDR3 protein. The profile shows under 600,000 distinct CDR3 sequences, roughly 25% of them singletons. The specimen sequenced was naive CD8+ T cells from blood, with Jurkat cell RNA spiked in. The receptors originated from a human donor in good health. Some libraries in this study had Jurkat cell RNA spiked in. Both conserved end residues are part of each CDR3. Fields, in order: clone size, J gene, CDR3 length, D gene, V gene, CDR3 DNA, CDR3 protein. A D gene is named only where the DNA matches it firmly. Clone size is given for some rows only: seen once, a few or many times, or a class if the clone is expanded.

many | TRBJ2-1 | 15 | TRBD1 | TRBV5-4 | TGTGCCAGCAGCTCGTGGGACAGGGGGATAAATGAGCAGTTCTTC | CASSSWDRGINEQFF
many | TRBJ2-7 | 15 | TRBD1 | TRBV13 | TGTGCCAGCAGCTTTCGGACAGGGCCCTCCTACGAGCAGTACTTC | CASSFRTGPSYEQYF
NA | TRBJ2-7 | 14 | NA | TRBV7-9 | TGTGCCAGCAGCCTGACCGGTGCGGTCTACGAGCAGTACTTC | CASSLTGAVYEQYF
few | TRBJ2-7 | 15 | NA | TRBV9 | TGTGCCAGCAGCGTAGGAGGGGCGGCCCCCTACGAGCAGTACTTC | CASSVGGAAPYEQYF
once | TRBJ2-1 | 14 | NA | TRBV4-3 | TGCTCGAGCAGCCAAGATCGTCTAGCTGGAGGTCAGTTCTTC | CSSSQDRLAGGQFF
few | TRBJ2-3 | 16 | NA | TRBV3-1 | TGTGCCAGCAGCCAAAAGACTACACCCGGGGGAGATACGCAGTATTTT | CASSQKTTPGGDTQYF
many | TRBJ2-5 | 17 | TRBD2 | TRBV6-2/TRBV6-3 | TGTGCCAGCAGTTCCGGACTAGCGGAGGCCCTTCAAGAGACCCAGTACTTC | CASSSGLAEALQETQYF
many | TRBJ2-2 | 14 | NA | TRBV14 | TGTGCCAGCAGCCAATACAGGGTCACCGGGGAGCTGTTTTTT | CASSQYRVTGELFF
few | TRBJ1-1 | 11 | NA | TRBV2 | TGTGCCAGCAGTGAACAGGGTACGGCTTTCTTT | CASSEQGTAFF
many | TRBJ2-7 | 16 | TRBD2 | TRBV20-1 | TGCAGTGCTAGAGGGCCGACTAGCGGAGCTTCCTACGAGCAGTACTTC | CSARGPTSGASYEQYF
NA | TRBJ1-2 | 14 | NA | TRBV4-3 | TGCGCCAGCAGCCAAGACATACGGAACTATGGCTACACCTTC | CASSQDIRNYGYTF
many | TRBJ2-3 | 16 | NA | TRBV5-1 | TGCGCCAGCAGCTCAACCGTGGGGGGGCCCCCAGATACGCAGTATTTT | CASSSTVGGPPDTQYF
few | TRBJ2-7 | 12 | NA | TRBV6-5 | TGTGCCAGCAGGAGTGGAGTTTACGAGCAGTACTTC | CASRSGVYEQYF
once | TRBJ2-2 | 13 | NA | TRBV24-1 | TGTGCCACCAGTTATTTACCCGTCGGGGAGCTGTTTTTT | CATSYLPVGELFF
many | TRBJ2-3 | 16 | TRBD1 | TRBV4-3 | TGCGCCAGCAGCCAAGCCCCAGGGGGCTTGACAGATACGCAGTATTTT | CASSQAPGGLTDTQYF
NA | TRBJ1-5 | 15 | TRBD1 | TRBV7-8 | TGTGCCAGCAGCTTAGGGGGACAGGAATTCCTCTCCCAGCATTTT | CASSLGGQEFLSQHF
many | TRBJ1-1 | 13 | NA | TRBV12-3/TRBV12-4 | TGTGCCAGCAAGTGGTTGGGAAACACTGAAGCTTTCTTT | CASKWLGNTEAFF
NA | TRBJ2-3 | 17 | NA | TRBV25-1 | TGTGCCAGCAGTGAATTAGACAGAACCTCGCCTGGAGATACGCAGTATTTT | CASSELDRTSPGDTQYF
NA | TRBJ2-7 | 16 | NA | TRBV7-9 | TGTGCCAGCAGCCCCCCGAGTCGGACGGGGACTTACGGGCAGTACTTC | CASSPPSRTGTYGQYF
NA | TRBJ1-3 | 14 | NA | TRBV12-3/TRBV12-4 | TGTGCCAGCACCCTCGGGACGGGAGGAAACACCATATATTTT | CASTLGTGGNTIYF
NA | TRBJ1-5 | 15 | NA | TRBV6-5 | TGTGCCAGCAGTCCCACCATGACCTGGGAAATGCCCCAGCATTTT | CASSPTMTWEMPQHF
few | TRBJ2-2 | 12 | NA | TRBV6-2/TRBV6-3 | TGTGCCAGCAGTTACGGGGGCGGGGAGCTGTTTTTT | CASSYGGGELFF